This T cell receptor (beta chain) was identified in a study of shared clonotypes between healthy human individuals. Overall study context: Two female and a few male donors aged 18 to 49 were enrolled.

As concerns this clone: Its specificity is not known.

Several immunoSEQ plates received, in even portions, the genomic DNA of each subset. Data came from immunoSEQ multiplex PCR; TCRdb stores just in-frame clones and leaves some out. The data hold roughly 2.2 million clones, with 93% observed a single time. Overall study results and limits: Generally, naive subsets (rather than memory subsets) showed larger estimated richness.

With V trimmed by 6 bases and J by 4 bases, 2 bases remained unmatched. The germline V gene has CDR1 KGHSH and CDR2 LQKENI. The CDR3 extends over 13 amino acids. The J gene is TRBJ2-3, the V gene TRBV18; 9 nucleotides match TRBD1. This clonotype originated in a man in his late teens or twenties in good health. Some clones in this sample may be carry-over from other donors' samples. The sequencing sample was made of naive CD4+ T cells from PBMCs. Subset reported: CD45RA+ positively selected. The DNA of the CDR3 is TGTGCCAGCTCTCGGACAGGGGCAGATACGCAGTATTTT. This codes for CASSRTGADTQYF.